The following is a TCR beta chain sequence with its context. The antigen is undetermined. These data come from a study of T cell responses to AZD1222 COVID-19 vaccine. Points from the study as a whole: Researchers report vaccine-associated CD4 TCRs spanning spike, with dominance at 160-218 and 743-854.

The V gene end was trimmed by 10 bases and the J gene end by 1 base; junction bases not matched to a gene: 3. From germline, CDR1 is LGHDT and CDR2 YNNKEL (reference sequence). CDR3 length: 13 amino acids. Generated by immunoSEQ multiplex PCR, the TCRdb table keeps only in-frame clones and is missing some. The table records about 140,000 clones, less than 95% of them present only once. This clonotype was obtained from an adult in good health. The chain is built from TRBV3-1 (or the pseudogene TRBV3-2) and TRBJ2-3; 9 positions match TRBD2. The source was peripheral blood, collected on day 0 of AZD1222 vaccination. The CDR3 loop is CATRLAGTDTQYF. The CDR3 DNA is TGTGCCACCCGACTAGCGGGCACAGATACGCAGTATTTT.